These 24 T cell receptor beta chains share one sample of origin, sequenced in a study of blood T cell repertoires in COVID-19. Sequencing used immunoSEQ multiplex PCR; TCRdb keeps in-frame clones, though not all of them. The table has roughly 220,000 clones, 65% to 90% seen once. Sample: PBMCs or T cells enriched from blood (not recorded which). Receptors originate from a woman aged 40 to 50 with acute COVID-19.

CDR3 protein: CASSPRDSNSGANVLTF. The CDR3 DNA is TGCGCCAGCAGCCCCCGGGACAGCAACTCTGGGGCCAACGTCCTGACTTTC. The chain links TRBV5-1 to TRBJ2-6, with 7 bases lining up with TRBD1. The length of the CDR3 is 17 residues. V lost 4 bases and J lost 0; bases outside the gene matches: 7. The germline gives CDR1 SGHRS, CDR2 YFSETQ.

The chain has TRBV19 and TRBJ1-5; no definite D call. The V end lost 10 bases, the J end lost 2 bases, and 9 bases lay between the germline ends. Germline V gene sequence: CDR1 LNHDA, CDR2 SQIVND (reference sequence). This CDR3 has 12 amino acids. In DNA form, the CDR3 reads TGTGCCACCAAAGCCGGCAATCAGCCCCAGCATTTT. Amino acid sequence: CATKAGNQPQHF.

The chain couples TRBV11-2 to TRBJ2-7; the D is unclear. V lost 1 base and J 9 bases, leaving 16 bases between the germline ends. Germline V CDR1 and CDR2: SGHAT, FQNNGV. There are 14 residues in the CDR3. The CDR3 DNA reads TGTGCCAGCAGCTTAGGGAGTCGGTATGCTCGGCAGTACTTC. Its protein is CASSLGSRYARQYF.

The rearrangement joins TRBV5-6 to TRBJ2-1, with 8 bases identical to TRBD1. After removal of 7 bases from V and 10 bases from J, the junction contained 13 bases not matched to a gene. The CDR3 spans 14 residues. CDR1 is SGHDT and CDR2 is YYEEEE in the germline V gene. The CDR3 DNA is TGTGCCAGCGGGTCCCTACCAGGGGGCTTCGAGCAGTTCTTC. The encoded protein is CASGSLPGGFEQFF.

This clone was detected once. This CDR3 is CASSIVHPYRDRGREQYF. The CDR3 bases are TGTGCCAGTAGTATAGTTCACCCCTACCGGGACAGGGGTCGGGAGCAGTACTTC. This chain links TRBV19 with TRBJ2-7; 10 bases fit TRBD1. The length of the CDR3 is 18 residues. The germline V gene encodes CDR1 LNHDA and CDR2 SQIVND (reference sequence). Trimming cost V 1 base and J 7 bases; bases outside gene matches: 16. Looking up the rest from reference TRBV19 and TRBJ2-7 gives the full variable domain: DGGITQSPKYLFRKEGQNVTLSCEQNLNHDAMYWYRQDPGQGLRLIYYSQIVNDFQKGDIAEGYSVSREKKESFPLTVTSAQKNPTAFYLCASSIVHPYRDRGREQYFGPGTRLTVT.

The chain is built from TRBV3-1 (or the pseudogene TRBV3-2) and TRBJ2-5, with 8 positions matching TRBD2. The length of the CDR3 is 16 residues. The V gene's germline CDR1 is LGHDT and CDR2 YNNKEL (reference sequence). The J segment lost 4 bases and the V segment lost 4 bases, leaving 11 bases of the junction unmatched. CDR3 in amino acids: CASSPSSSGYSETQYF. DNA of the CDR3: TGTGCCAGCAGCCCCAGTTCTAGCGGGTACTCAGAGACCCAGTACTTC.

This chain joins TRBV10-2 and TRBJ2-1; D is unresolved. The CDR3 is made up of 13 amino acids. Germline CDR1 reads WSHSY; CDR2 reads SAAADI. V gave up 7 bases and J gave up 8 bases, with 15 bases separating them. The DNA for the CDR3 is TGCGCCAGCAAAAAGAAAGAGGTATATGAGCAGTTCTTC. This sequence encodes CASKKKEVYEQFF.

This clone occurred a few times. The chain carries TRBV27 and TRBJ2-7; 7 bases are shared with TRBD1. From germline, CDR1 is MNHEY and CDR2 SMNVEV (reference sequence). The CDR3 consists of 14 residues. The trim removed 4 bases at V and 5 bases at J, leaving 8 bases unmatched. Here the CDR3 DNA reads TGTGCCAGCAGTTCAATTAGGGGGCCCGACGAGCAGTACTTC. Its translation is CASSSIRGPDEQYF.

The J gene is TRBJ1-1, the V gene TRBV9; a weak D match, TRBD1 (6 bases). CDR3 size: 15 residues. Germline loops: CDR1 SGDLS, CDR2 YYNGEE. Trimming shortened V by 0 bases and J by 2 bases, and 11 bases separated the two germline ends. The CDR3 nucleotides are TGTGCCAGCAGCGTAGGCGCAGGGACAAACACTGAAGCTTTCTTT. Translating it yields CASSVGAGTNTEAFF.

V is TRBV30 and J is TRBJ1-3, with no clear D. CDR3 length: 15 amino acids. Trimming took off 1 base at V and 0 bases at J, with 10 bases between the two ends. Germline loops: CDR1 GTSNPN, CDR2 SVGIG (reference sequence). The DNA of the CDR3 is TGTGCCTGGAGTGCCACTTTCACCTCTGGAAACACCATATATTTT. It translates to CAWSATFTSGNTIYF. Based on the CDR3 plus reference TRBV30 and TRBJ1-3, the full variable domain is SQTIHQWPATLVQPVGSPLSLECTVEGTSNPNLYWYRQAAGRGLQLLFYSVGIGQISSEVPQNLSASRPQDRQFILSSKKLLLSDSGFYLCAWSATFTSGNTIYFGEGSWLTVV.

The rearrangement joins TRBV19 to TRBJ2-6, with 8 bases that match TRBD1. The CDR3 runs 16 residues. The V gene end was trimmed by 4 bases and the J gene end by 2 bases; junction bases not matched to a gene: 4. The V gene's germline CDR1 is LNHDA and CDR2 SQIVND (reference sequence). The CDR3 spells CASSTLQGAGANVLTF. The CDR3 DNA reads as TGTGCCAGTAGTACCCTACAGGGGGCTGGGGCCAACGTCCTGACTTTC.

The V and J genes are TRBV21-1 and TRBJ2-3; whether TRBD2, the table's D call, matches the DNA was not checked. TRBV21-1 corresponds to a pseudogene. The CDR3 covers 16 residues. CDR3 region: CAHTKEAGGNTDTQYF. CDR3 DNA sequence: TGTGCCCACACGAAGGAGGCGGGAGGTAACACAGATACGCAGTATTTT.

This clone showed up just a few times. CDR3 sequence reads: CASSLPYSNYGYTF. In nucleotides, the CDR3 is TGTGCCAGCAGTTTACCCTATTCTAACTATGGCTACACCTTC. This sequence joins TRBV28 and TRBJ1-2; D gene uncertain. V lost 2 bases to trimming and J lost 0 bases, with 7 bases between them. This CDR3 comprises 14 residues. Germline lookup yields CDR1 MDHEN and CDR2 SYDVKM.

This chain connects TRBV18 to TRBJ2-5; D may be TRBD2 (5 bases). The CDR3 length is 13 residues. Trimming took 6 bases from V and 3 from J, leaving 11 bases between them. Germline values: CDR1 KGHSH, CDR2 LQKENI. For the CDR3, the DNA is TGTGCCAGCTCTCGGACTGCGGAAGAGACCCAGTACTTC. Protein: CASSRTAEETQYF.

J is TRBJ1-3 and V is TRBV19; no definite D call. CDR3 length: 14 residues. V was pared by 8 bases and J by 3 bases, with 14 bases between. From germline, CDR1 is LNHDA and CDR2 SQIVND (reference sequence). For the CDR3, the DNA is TGTGCCAGTTTGGGAGTTTTGCGTGGAAACACCATATATTTT. It specifies CASLGVLRGNTIYF.

This chain connects TRBV5-1 to TRBJ2-7, with 10 bases lining up with TRBD1. V shed 4 bases and J 2 bases; nucleotides not matched to a gene: 6. CDR1 and CDR2 from the germline V gene are SGHRS and YFSETQ. The CDR3 is 15 residues long. The CDR3 loop is CASSPSGTGAYEQYF. The CDR3 DNA is TGCGCCAGCAGCCCCTCTGGGACAGGGGCCTACGAGCAGTACTTC.

The chain is built from TRBV10-2 and TRBJ2-5, with TRBD1 matching over 7 bases. CDR3 size: 14 residues. The trim removed 4 bases at V and 7 bases at J, leaving 9 bases unmatched. CDR1 and CDR2 (germline): WSHSY, SAAADI. CDR3 coding DNA: TGCGCCAGCAGTGGACAGGGACAACAGGGGACCCAGTACTTC. Translation gives CASSGQGQQGTQYF.

This clone was detected once. This same CDR3 is encoded by further DNA sequences in the sample. The V gene is TRBV29-1, the J gene TRBJ1-3; D gene unclear. CDR1 and CDR2 (germline): SQVTM, ANQGSEA. The CDR3 length is 11 residues. Trimming removed 3 bases from V and 3 bases from J, with 3 bases in between. Here the CDR3 reads CSVDSGNTIYF. As DNA, the CDR3 is TGCAGCGTTGATAGTGGAAACACCATATATTTT. The whole variable domain, filled in from reference TRBV29-1 and TRBJ1-3, reads SAVISQKPSRDICQRGTSLTIQCQVDSQVTMMFWYRQQPGQSLTLIATANQGSEATYESGFVIDKFPISRPNLTFSTLTVSNMSPEDSSIYLCSVDSGNTIYFGEGSWLTVV.

The CDR3 coding sequence is TGTGCCTGGAGTGTACGTGGGACAGGGCAAGAGACCCAGTACTTC. Its translation: CAWSVRGTGQETQYF. The gene calls are TRBV30 and TRBJ2-5; TRBD1 aligns across 9 bases. CDR1 GTSNPN and CDR2 SVGIG come from the germline V gene (reference sequence). The CDR3 sequence is 15 residues long. Trimming removed 0 bases from V and 2 bases from J; junction bases left unmatched: 4.

This clone was detected only once. The chain is built from TRBV29-1 and TRBJ2-1; D may be TRBD1 (6 bases). Trimming removed 7 bases at V and 4 bases at J, with 17 bases between. Germline V gives CDR1 SQVTM, CDR2 ANQGSEA. The CDR3 length is 14 residues. The DNA of the CDR3 is TGCAGCGCTGGGGGCGGCAAGGTATACAATGAGCAGTTCTTC. The encoded protein is CSAGGGKVYNEQFF.

The V gene is TRBV7-8, the J gene TRBJ2-2, with D possibly matching TRBD1 (6 bases). V lost 5 bases to trimming and J lost 4 bases, with 17 bases between them. CDR3 size: 16 residues. Germline-derived CDR1 and CDR2 are SGHVS and FQNEAQ. The CDR3 spells CASSPPQGIGTGELFF. CDR3 sequence (DNA): TGTGCCAGCAGCCCCCCACAGGGAATAGGCACCGGGGAGCTGTTTTTT.

The chain is built from TRBV15 and TRBJ2-3, with D unclear. The CDR3 loop spans 12 amino acids. CDR1 and CDR2 (germline): LNHNV, YYDKDF (reference sequence). The V end was cut by 5 bases, the J end by 5 bases, with 8 bases between. CDR3 in amino acids: CATSRPEDTQYF. DNA for the CDR3: TGTGCCACCAGCCGTCCAGAAGATACGCAGTATTTT.

The count of this clone is one. V and J are TRBV20-1 and TRBJ1-1; D remains unclear. Trimming took 6 bases from V and 2 from J, leaving 7 bases between them. Germline CDR1 reads DFQATT; CDR2 reads SNEGSKA (reference sequence). This CDR3 has 11 amino acids. CDR3: CSALLNTEAFF. The DNA for the CDR3 is TGCAGTGCCCTCCTCAACACTGAAGCTTTCTTT.

The chain uses TRBV27 and TRBJ2-1; D not certain. With 7 bases removed from V and 12 bases from J, the gap between germline ends came to 13 bases. From germline, CDR1 is MNHEY and CDR2 SMNVEV (reference sequence). This CDR3 comprises 11 residues. The CDR3 coding sequence is TGTGCCAGCACTAAACGAGATCGGCAGTTCTTC. Translating gives CASTKRDRQFF.